These T cell receptor beta chains were read from a single sample in a study of cytomegalovirus exposure and HLA in healthy donors. Method: immunoSEQ multiplex PCR; TCRdb's copy keeps in-frame clones and lacks some. The sample lists 90,000 or so clones, approximately 75% occurring once. Sequencing was carried out using PBMCs. The receptors come from a man aged 60 to 69 in good health and CMV-seronegative. CDR3s include the opening cysteine and the closing phenylalanine or tryptophan. Only part of the rows carry a size: once, few, many, or a class if the clone is expanded.

J: TRBJ1-2
size: NA
length: 13
V: TRBV5-4
CDR3: CASTTIPNYGYTF

J: TRBJ2-7
size: NA
length: 14
V: TRBV5-6
CDR3: CASSLDLFTYEQYF

J: TRBJ1-1
size: NA
length: 15
V: TRBV5-1
CDR3: CASSLESRGNTEAFF

J: TRBJ2-3
size: NA
length: 18
V: TRBV10-3
CDR3: CAISESKTSGGATDTQYF

J: TRBJ1-1
size: once
length: 15
V: TRBV7-9
CDR3: CASSRMGGPNTEAFF

J: TRBJ2-7
size: NA
length: 12
V: TRBV9
CDR3: CASSGLAGEQYF

J: TRBJ2-5
size: NA
length: 15
V: TRBV6-1
CDR3: CASSELAGGEETQYF

J: TRBJ1-6
size: NA
length: 14
V: TRBV2
CDR3: CASSRGQETPPLHF

J: TRBJ2-5
size: NA
length: 15
V: TRBV23-1
CDR3: CASSQVDRGRREQYF

J: TRBJ1-3
size: NA
length: 15
V: TRBV5-1
CDR3: CASSFRGGSVDTIYF